Described below is a single T cell receptor (beta chain) sequence and its context. Its antigen is undetermined. TCRdb reanalysed the RT-PCR reads using MiXCR and keeps one entry per CDR3 protein. The table has some 480,000 distinct CDR3 sequences, 9.5% to 13% seen once. The CDR3 totals 16 residues. The ends were cut back, 2 bases at V and 1 base at J, with 9 bases in the middle. The germline V gene encodes CDR1 MNHEY and CDR2 SVGEGT. The data are from a study of response to subunit inactivated influenza vaccine. The study's findings and limits: There was a suggestion from the authors that each seasonal influenza vaccination recruits few new T cells.

Specimen: PBMCs from blood, collected roughly 48 days after vaccination. V and J are TRBV6-2 or TRBV6-3 and TRBJ1-6, with a possible D match to TRBD1 (6 bases). The receptor's source is a man aged 45 to 65 who received an inactivated influenza vaccine. The CDR3: CASSYVGTSYNSPLHF. In DNA, the CDR3 is TGTGCCAGCAGTTACGTCGGGACATCCTATAATTCACCCCTCCACTTT.